One sample yielded the 25 T cell receptor beta chains listed below, sequenced in a study of technical replicates of blood from a handful of donors (dated by TCRdb to the late 2010s). The library came from the immunoSEQ multiplex PCR assay. This is the immuneACCESS table as TCRdb keeps it, with only in-frame sequences that have V and J called. A part of the clones is gone; compared with another copy, unresolved V genes explain less than half, and the rest is unexplained. In this sample the table shows 83,000 or so clones, roughly nine tenths of which occur a single time. About 0.26% of the sample is taken by the ten largest. Sequenced input: T cells isolated from PBMCs. The source is a human donor in good health.

This clone turned up a few times. This chain links TRBV28 with TRBJ1-1; 7 positions agree with TRBD1. The trim removed 6 bases at V and 9 bases at J, leaving 7 bases unmatched. The length of the CDR3 is 12 residues. Germline-derived CDR1 and CDR2 are MDHEN and SYDVKM. The CDR3, as DNA: TGTGCCAGCAGAACTGACAGGGTTAAAGCTTTCTTT. Translation gives CASRTDRVKAFF.

The chain carries TRBV6-6 and TRBJ1-1; D not resolved. CDR3 length: 12 residues. The V end was cut by 6 bases, the J end by 2 bases, with 7 bases between. Germline lookup yields CDR1 MNHNY and CDR2 SVGAGI (reference sequence). CDR3 sequence reads: CASSPPNTEAFF. In nucleotides, the CDR3 is TGTGCCAGCAGCCCCCCAAACACTGAAGCTTTCTTT.

The J gene is TRBJ1-3, the V gene TRBV27; D is unresolved. The CDR3 covers 14 residues. Germline CDR1 and CDR2: MNHEY and SMNVEV (reference sequence). V shed 5 bases and J shed 4 bases, with 12 bases lying between them. The CDR3 protein is CASSGTGRGNTIYF. For the CDR3, the DNA is TGTGCCAGCAGTGGCACGGGAAGAGGAAACACCATATATTTT.

V is TRBV7-2 and J is TRBJ2-7; TRBD2 agrees at 7 bases. V lost 7 bases, J lost 2 bases, and 11 bases stayed unmatched. The CDR3 spans 15 residues. Looked up from germline, CDR1 is SGHTA and CDR2 is FQGNSA. CDR3 DNA sequence: TGTGCCAGCATCCTAATCTCTAGCGGAACCTACGAGCAGTACTTC. Translation gives CASILISSGTYEQYF.

The rearrangement links TRBV5-1 to TRBJ1-1, with D maybe TRBD1 (5 bases). The germline V gene has CDR1 SGHRS and CDR2 YFSETQ. Trimming removed 0 bases from V and 1 base from J, with 7 bases in between. CDR3 length: 14 residues. The CDR3 sequence: CASSLEGSNTEAFF. The CDR3 coding sequence is TGCGCCAGCAGCTTGGAGGGGTCGAACACTGAAGCTTTCTTT.

The gene calls are TRBV4-1 and TRBJ1-2; D remains ambiguous. The germline CDR1 and CDR2 sequences are MGHRA and YSYEKL. CDR3 length equals 21 residues. V was trimmed by 2 bases and J by 5 bases, leaving 33 bases between them. The CDR3 reads CASSQIDKRLVSGYGFYGYTF. CDR3 nucleotide sequence: TGCGCCAGCAGCCAAATCGATAAAAGACTCGTGTCGGGGTACGGCTTTTATGGCTACACCTTC.

This chain connects TRBV7-9 to TRBJ1-1; 8 bases align to TRBD1. V trimming: 4 bases; J trimming: 7 bases; junction bases outside the gene matches: 8. CDR1 and CDR2 (germline): SEHNR, FQNEAQ (reference sequence). This CDR3 comprises 14 residues. The chain's CDR3 is CASSSPGQEVEAFF. CDR3 nucleotide sequence: TGTGCCAGCAGCTCTCCGGGACAGGAAGTTGAAGCTTTCTTT.

The chain combines TRBV18 with TRBJ1-2; perhaps TRBD1 as D (6 bases). The CDR3 runs to 13 residues. CDR1 is KGHSH, CDR2 LQKENI, per germline. V was clipped by 3 bases and J by 6 bases, with 11 bases between them. CDR3 nucleotide sequence: TGTGCCAGCTCACCCGAACCAGGGGATGGCTACACCTTC. Its protein product is CASSPEPGDGYTF.

V usage is TRBV28 and J usage is TRBJ1-5, with D tentatively TRBD1 (5 bases). CDR1 and CDR2 from the germline V gene are MDHEN and SYDVKM. Trimming pared 7 bases from V and 9 bases from J, leaving 13 bases between. This CDR3 has 12 amino acids. The CDR3 region has the DNA TGTGCCAGCACCCATCGGGGACTGCCCCAGCATTTT. It encodes CASTHRGLPQHF.

The rearrangement links TRBV5-1 to TRBJ1-6, with D perhaps TRBD1 (5 bases). The CDR3 has 16 amino acids. The V and J ends lost 2 bases and 1 base respectively, with 10 bases between them. Per the germline V gene, CDR1 is SGHRS and CDR2 is YFSETQ. The chain's CDR3 is CASSLGDRSYNSPLHF. CDR3 DNA sequence: TGCGCCAGCAGCTTAGGGGATAGGTCCTATAATTCACCCCTCCACTTT.

The chain has TRBV25-1 and TRBJ2-7, with D maybe TRBD1 (6 bases). The CDR3 has 12 residues. Germline V gene lookup returns CDR1 MGHDK and CDR2 SYGVNS. V was pared by 1 base and J by 8 bases, with 9 bases between. The CDR3 is CASSEFWGQQYF. As DNA, the CDR3 is TGTGCCAGCAGTGAATTCTGGGGGCAGCAGTACTTC.

This clone showed up just once. This chain links TRBV10-3 with TRBJ1-2; 7 bases agree with TRBD1. The CDR3 is 11 amino acids. Germline V gives CDR1 ENHRY, CDR2 SYGVKD. The junction had 2 bases not matched to a gene; V was cut back by 10 bases and J by 3 bases. CDR3 in amino acids: CATQGYYGYTF. The CDR3 coding sequence is TGTGCCACACAGGGGTACTATGGCTACACCTTC.

The chain has TRBV19 and TRBJ2-3, with D possibly matching TRBD1 (5 bases). Germline CDR1 and CDR2: LNHDA and SQIVND (reference sequence). The CDR3 has 14 residues. V was clipped by 6 bases and J by 0 bases, with 10 bases between them. The CDR3 loop is CASRSGLSTDTQYF. The CDR3 DNA reads TGTGCCAGTAGATCAGGGTTGAGCACAGATACGCAGTATTTT.

This chain's CDR3 is CATLTEGAVSRGELFF. The CDR3 region has the DNA TGTGCTACTCTGACCGAGGGGGCTGTAAGTCGGGGGGAGCTGTTTTTT. The chain combines TRBV12-5 with TRBJ2-2; 7 nucleotides align to TRBD1. Trimming at V came to 10 bases and at J to 8 bases, leaving 19 bases not matched to a gene. CDR1 and CDR2 (germline): LGHNT, FRNRAP. This CDR3 spans 16 amino acids.

This clone has just a few counts. CDR3 DNA: TGTGCCTGGAGCTTGGGACTGCCCCAAGAGACCCAGTACTTC. Amino acid sequence: CAWSLGLPQETQYF. The chain couples TRBV30 to TRBJ2-5; a weak D match, TRBD2 (6 bases). Per the germline V gene, CDR1 is GTSNPN and CDR2 is SVGIG (reference sequence). V gave up 3 bases and J gave up 1 base, with 12 bases separating them. The CDR3 runs 14 residues.

This CDR3 reads CATSRDSGEAFF. The CDR3 DNA reads TGTGCCACCAGCAGAGATTCGGGGGAAGCTTTCTTT. The chain is built from TRBV15 and TRBJ1-1; no firm D call. CDR3 size: 12 residues. The germline V gene has CDR1 LNHNV and CDR2 YYDKDF (reference sequence). V lost 0 bases and J 8 bases, leaving 7 bases between the germline ends.

The gene calls are TRBV11-3 and TRBJ2-1, with TRBD1 as a possible D gene (5 bases). CDR3 size: 17 residues. The germline V gene encodes CDR1 SGHNT and CDR2 YENEEA. The V end was cut by 7 bases, the J end by 2 bases, with 21 bases between. CDR3 in DNA: TGTGCCAGCACCCTAAGTTCCAGACAGTTTACCTACAATGAGCAGTTCTTC. Encoded protein: CASTLSSRQFTYNEQFF.

This chain uses TRBV5-1 with TRBJ2-1; 9 nucleotides line up with TRBD2. The junction had 11 bases not matched to a gene; V was cut back by 3 bases and J by 4 bases. The V gene's germline CDR1 is SGHRS and CDR2 YFSETQ. This CDR3 contains 17 residues. The CDR3 loop reads CASSWDPGGGDYNEQFF. The CDR3 DNA is TGCGCCAGCAGCTGGGACCCCGGCGGGGGGGATTACAATGAGCAGTTCTTC.

This CDR3 is CAISESASGNFREQFF. The CDR3, as DNA: TGTGCCATCAGTGAGTCGGCTAGCGGGAACTTTCGTGAGCAGTTCTTC. This rearrangement joins TRBV10-3 to TRBJ2-1, with 9 bases lining up with TRBD2. CDR3 length: 16 residues. Germline V gives CDR1 ENHRY, CDR2 SYGVKD. V shed 0 bases and J 9 bases; nucleotides not matched to a gene: 9.

CDR3 amino acids: CASSLFVEQFF. The CDR3 nucleotides are TGTGCCAGCAGCTTATTCGTTGAGCAGTTCTTC. The rearrangement links TRBV7-8 to TRBJ2-1; D is ambiguous. The CDR3 contains 11 residues. Germline values: CDR1 SGHVS, CDR2 FQNEAQ. V was trimmed by 2 bases and J by 9 bases, leaving 5 bases between them.

This clone was seen once. The gene calls are TRBV7-3 and TRBJ2-3; 9 bases line up with TRBD2. The CDR3 runs 14 residues. Germline lookup yields CDR1 SGHTA and CDR2 FQGTGA. The trim removed 4 bases at V and 6 bases at J, leaving 5 bases unmatched. DNA of the CDR3: TGTGCCAGCAGCTCGGGACTAGCACCTGATACGCAGTATTTT. This codes for CASSSGLAPDTQYF.

The rearrangement links TRBV7-3 to TRBJ1-3, with D possibly matching TRBD1 (6 bases). The CDR3 covers 15 residues. Germline values: CDR1 SGHTA, CDR2 FQGTGA. The V end lost 5 bases, the J end lost 9 bases, and 20 bases lay between the germline ends. CDR3 sequence reads: CASSPGGQIWTTIYF. Here the CDR3 DNA reads TGTGCCAGCAGCCCCGGTGGACAGATCTGGACCACCATATATTTT.

With regard to this clone: One end of the junction fails to match germline, which may point to a read error. The chain links TRBV12-5 to TRBJ1-1; a possible D gene is TRBD1 (5 bases). The CDR3 is made up of 13 amino acids. CDR1 and CDR2 (germline): LGHNT, FRNRAP. The CDR3 region has the DNA TGTGCTAGTGCCCTGACGGGTGCGGGGCCAGCCTACTTT. It encodes CASALTGAGPAYF.

This chain uses TRBV5-1 with TRBJ2-7; TRBD1 matches 7 bases. V lost 5 bases, J lost 0 bases, and 5 bases stayed unmatched. CDR3 size: 14 residues. The germline V gene has CDR1 SGHRS and CDR2 YFSETQ. Here the CDR3 DNA reads TGCGCCAGCAGTCCGGACAGGATCTCCTACGAGCAGTACTTC. Translating gives CASSPDRISYEQYF.

This chain uses TRBV7-8 with TRBJ2-1, with 8 bases matching TRBD1. This CDR3 is built from 15 residues. V was clipped by 5 bases and J by 4 bases; unmatched bases: 7. Germline assignment: CDR1 SGHVS and CDR2 FQNEAQ. The CDR3 region has the DNA TGTGCCAGCAGCCCGTGGACAGGGCAGTACAATGAGCAGTTCTTC. It encodes CASSPWTGQYNEQFF. The full variable domain, completed using reference TRBV7-8 and TRBJ2-1, is GAGVSQSPRYKVAKRGQDVALRCDPISGHVSLFWYQQALGQGPEFLTYFQNEAQLDKSGLPSDRFFAERPEGSVSTLKIQRTQQEDSAVYLCASSPWTGQYNEQFFGPGTRLTVL.